This T cell receptor beta chain was obtained from a study of cytomegalovirus exposure and HLA in healthy donors. Study-wide findings and caveats: According to reports, the classifier identified cytomegalovirus status with high specificity and sensitivity. Most observed TCR sequences were rare, whereas some public TCRs were detected in many donors. CMV serostatus was the sole immune exposure data available.

Details on this clone: Its antigen remains unknown.

Losses at the gene ends were 4 bases for V and 5 bases for J; bases not matched to a gene: 9. Germline lookup yields CDR1 LGHNT and CDR2 FRNRAP. The CDR3 totals 15 residues. Primers for the PCR totalled 60 Vbeta and 13 Jbeta. Sequenced by immunoSEQ multiplex PCR; TCRdb stores in-frame clones only, minus some. The sample includes fewer than 130,000 clones, less than 80% seen only once; the top ten take over 3%. The chain links TRBV12-5 to TRBJ2-5; 8 bases fit TRBD1. The material sequenced was PBMCs. The sequence derives from a woman aged 40 to 50 in good health and CMV-seronegative. CDR3 nucleotide sequence: TGTGCTAGTGGTTCCGGGACAGGTTTGTTCGAGACCCAGTACTTC. Encoded protein: CASGSGTGLFETQYF.